This note documents a single T cell receptor (beta chain) sequence. Its antigen is undetermined. The CDR3 spans 15 residues. CDR1 and CDR2 (germline): DFQATT, SNEGSKA (reference sequence). This sample stems from a study of monozygotic twins with inflammatory bowel disease. Findings of the study overall: Support was lacking for any single strong IBD-associated signal or clonotype.

Researchers collected more than 2 ml of blood per donor. Two nested PCRs, run for roughly 17 and 9 cycles, were applied to TCRalpha and TCRbeta cDNA. Reanalyzing the 5' RACE reads, TCRdb keeps one entry per CDR3 protein, without DNA. The table gives approximately 160,000 distinct CDR3 sequences; the top ten clones make up approximately 7.4% of it. The genes are TRBV20-1 and TRBJ1-1; the D call from TCRdb, TRBD1, cannot be confirmed without DNA. Sequenced: blood. This sequence originates from a human donor with ulcerative colitis or Crohn's disease, or a healthy co-twin of an affected twin (not recorded which). The CDR3 sequence: CSARDLQGADTEAFF.